The 19 T cell receptor beta chains reported below all come from one sample, sequenced in a study of T-cell memory formation after mild COVID-19. TCRdb redid the calling of the 5' RACE reads with MiXCR, one entry per CDR3 protein. The profile shows a few hundred thousand distinct CDR3 sequences, under 20% of them singletons. The material sequenced was PBMCs or a T cell subset sorted from them (not recorded which). Source of these receptors: a young man who had mild COVID-19 (a few samples of this study predate the infection). Cell type and time point are not known.

V gene TRBV4-2 combines with J gene TRBJ2-7; 7 bases line up with TRBD2. Per the germline V gene, CDR1 is LGHNA and CDR2 is YNFKEQ. This CDR3 contains 16 residues. Trimming took 0 bases from V and 6 from J; bases not matched to a gene: 11. The CDR3 bases are TGTGCCAGCAGCCAAGACCCCCCTAGCGGCGGGACCGAGCAGTACTTC. Protein sequence: CASSQDPPSGGTEQYF.

V and J are TRBV4-1 and TRBJ2-5; 7 bases are shared with TRBD2. CDR1 and CDR2 from the germline V gene are MGHRA and YSYEKL. V was clipped by 3 bases and J by 2 bases; unmatched bases: 3. This CDR3 region has 14 residues. CDR3 amino acids: CASSHPGLQETQYF. DNA for the CDR3: TGCGCCAGCAGCCATCCGGGACTACAAGAGACCCAGTACTTC.

The rearrangement joins TRBV4-1 to TRBJ1-6; TRBD1 might be the D (5 bases). V shed 0 bases and J shed 8 bases, with 11 bases lying between them. The germline V gene has CDR1 MGHRA and CDR2 YSYEKL. This CDR3 comprises 15 residues. The CDR3 DNA sequence: TGCGCCAGCAGCCAAGATTCGGCAGGGTATTCACCCCTCCACTTT. Translating gives CASSQDSAGYSPLHF.

DNA for the CDR3: TGTGCCAGCAGCCAAGATGCCAGGGCTGGGGTTCGAGGGCAGTTCTTC. It specifies CASSQDARAGVRGQFF. The chain links TRBV4-2 to TRBJ2-1; D might be TRBD1 (5 bases). The V gene's germline CDR1 is LGHNA and CDR2 YNFKEQ. Between the trimmed V and J ends, which lost 0 bases and 12 bases, there was a span of 21 bases. This CDR3 has 16 amino acids.

There are a few counts of this clonotype. The chain recombines TRBV20-1 with TRBJ1-5; 8 nucleotides line up with TRBD1. The CDR3 extends over 14 amino acids. Germline CDR1 reads DFQATT; CDR2 reads SNEGSKA (reference sequence). The V segment lost 3 bases and the J segment 4 bases; nucleotides outside the gene matches: 5. The DNA of the CDR3 is TGCAGTGCTAGCCGGACAGGGTTGAATCAGCCCCAGCATTTT. Encoded protein: CSASRTGLNQPQHF.

This clonotype came up a few times. This sequence joins TRBV29-1 and TRBJ1-1; TRBD1 matches 10 bases. Germline CDR1 is SQVTM and CDR2 is ANQGSEA. The CDR3 covers 13 residues. Trimming at V came to 5 bases and at J to 6 bases, leaving 6 bases not matched to a gene. CDR3 region: CSVSRDRGAEAFF. In nucleotides, the CDR3 is TGCAGCGTTTCCCGGGACAGGGGCGCTGAAGCTTTCTTT.

This clonotype was detected once. This sequence joins TRBV11-1 and TRBJ2-7; 14 bases map to TRBD2. The V and J ends lost 6 bases and 6 bases, in that order; junction bases with no gene match: 4. This CDR3 comprises 14 residues. Germline-derived CDR1 and CDR2 are SGHAT and FQDESV (reference sequence). For the CDR3, the DNA is TGTGCCAGCAGGACCGGGACTAGCGGGAGCGAGCAGTACTTC. This codes for CASRTGTSGSEQYF.

This chain's CDR3 is CSVEGGVDRGDTQYF. The CDR3, as DNA: TGCAGCGTTGAAGGGGGGGTTGACAGGGGAGATACGCAGTATTTT. The chain is built from TRBV29-1 and TRBJ2-3, with 8 bases aligning to TRBD1. This CDR3 region has 15 residues. CDR1 is SQVTM and CDR2 is ANQGSEA in the germline V gene. V was clipped by 1 base and J by 5 bases; unmatched bases: 8.

In its sample, this clonotype was seen a few times. The V gene is TRBV10-3, the J gene TRBJ1-5, with unresolved D. The germline V gene has CDR1 ENHRY and CDR2 SYGVKD. Deletions cut 10 bases from V and 10 bases from J, with 11 bases between. The CDR3 covers 10 residues. Here the CDR3 reads CAKRRRPQHF. The CDR3 coding sequence is TGTGCCAAGCGACGGCGTCCCCAGCATTTT.

There are a few counts of this clonotype. The chain couples TRBV9 to TRBJ2-7, with D unclear. CDR3 size: 13 residues. Germline V gene lookup returns CDR1 SGDLS and CDR2 YYNGEE. Trimming shortened V by 0 bases and J by 0 bases, and 4 bases separated the two germline ends. CDR3 nucleotides: TGTGCCAGCAGCGTAGCACCCTCCTACGAGCAGTACTTC. It encodes CASSVAPSYEQYF. The whole variable domain, remainder taken from reference TRBV9 and TRBJ2-7, is DSGVTQTPKHLITATGQRVTLRCSPRSGDLSVYWYQQSLDQGLQFLIQYYNGEERAKGNILERFSAQQFPDLHSELNLSSLELGDSALYFCASSVAPSYEQYFGPGTRLTVT.

This clonotype was seen more than once but under ten times. The chain carries TRBV14 and TRBJ2-3; 8 nucleotides align to TRBD2. V shed 2 bases, J shed 0 bases, and the junction held 4 bases outside the gene matches. The CDR3 sequence is 16 residues long. CDR1 SGHDN and CDR2 FVKESK come from the germline V gene. In DNA, the CDR3 is TGTGCCAGCAGCCAATTTAGCGGGATTAGCACAGATACGCAGTATTTT. Residues: CASSQFSGISTDTQYF.

This clonotype has only a few counts. V and J are TRBV28 and TRBJ1-6; D gene unclear. The germline V and J ends were trimmed by 1 base and 6 bases, with 7 bases remaining between them. The CDR3 is made up of 14 amino acids. Per the germline V gene, CDR1 is MDHEN and CDR2 is SYDVKM. CDR3 bases: TGTGCCAGCAGTTTATCACAGTTTAATTCACCCCTCCACTTT. Protein: CASSLSQFNSPLHF.

This clonotype was counted between two and nine times. The V and J genes are TRBV27 and TRBJ2-1; perhaps TRBD2 as D (6 bases). This CDR3 region has 15 residues. Germline lookup yields CDR1 MNHEY and CDR2 SMNVEV (reference sequence). The ends were cut back, 4 bases at V and 7 bases at J, with 17 bases in the middle. The CDR3 nucleotides read TGTGCCAGCAGTTCCCTTCTGGGACTTCGGAATGAGCAGTTCTTC. Encoded protein: CASSSLLGLRNEQFF.

The rearrangement links TRBV4-3 to TRBJ1-4; D call uncertain. Germline values: CDR1 LGHNA, CDR2 YSLEER. The CDR3 is made up of 14 amino acids. V was cut by 4 bases and J by 5 bases, with 11 bases left in between. CDR3 sequence reads: CASSRNEVNEKLFF. Written as DNA, the CDR3 is TGCGCCAGCAGCCGGAACGAAGTAAATGAAAAACTGTTTTTT.

CDR3 in amino acids: CASSLSLSPRDEQFF. CDR3 bases: TGTGCCAGCAGCTTGTCACTCTCTCCTCGTGATGAGCAGTTCTTC. This chain joins TRBV7-6 and TRBJ2-1; D is undetermined. CDR1 and CDR2 from the germline V gene are SGHVS and FNYEAQ. The CDR3 totals 15 residues. V was clipped by 3 bases and J by 8 bases, with 17 bases between them. Full variable domain (missing parts from reference TRBV7-6 and TRBJ2-1): GAGVSQSPRYKVTKRGQDVALRCDPISGHVSLYWYRQALGQGPEFLTYFNYEAQQDKSGLPNDRFSAERPEGSISTLTIQRTEQRDSAMYRCASSLSLSPRDEQFFGPGTRLTVL.

This sequence joins TRBV18 and TRBJ2-3, with D hard to call. Trimming stripped 3 bases from V and 0 bases from J, with 4 bases between. The V gene's germline CDR1 is KGHSH and CDR2 LQKENI. This CDR3 has 13 amino acids. The CDR3 sequence is CASSPISTDTQYF. DNA for the CDR3: TGTGCCAGCTCACCGATCAGCACAGATACGCAGTATTTT.

This clonotype occurred once. The chain couples TRBV30 to TRBJ1-6; unclear D gene. The germline CDR1 and CDR2 sequences are GTSNPN and SVGIG (reference sequence). Trimming shortened V by 3 bases and J by 14 bases, and 14 bases separated the two germline ends. CDR3 length equals 12 residues. CDR3 region: CAWSGQWESLHF. CDR3 nucleotide sequence: TGTGCCTGGAGCGGTCAGTGGGAATCCCTCCACTTT.

The CDR3 nucleotides are TGTGCCAGCACCGGACTAGCGGGGGGCCTTAATGAGCAGTTCTTC. Its protein is CASTGLAGGLNEQFF. V is TRBV6-5 and J is TRBJ2-1; 14 bases agree with TRBD2. This CDR3 is 15 amino acids long. Unmatched junction bases numbered 6, after V lost 7 bases and J lost 7 bases. CDR1 and CDR2 (germline): MNHEY, SVGAGI.

V usage is TRBV5-1 and J usage is TRBJ2-7; D is unresolved. Trimming cost V 8 bases and J 4 bases, with 4 bases left between them. The germline CDR1 and CDR2 sequences are SGHRS and YFSETQ. The CDR3 is 9 residues long. CDR3 loop: CARFYEQYV. The CDR3 region has the DNA TGCGCCAGGTTTTACGAGCAGTACGTC.